The 9 T cell receptor beta chains below come from one sample, sequenced in a study of blood T cells in healthy people across ages. For the second PCR, which ran for about 7 to 11 cycles, a sample-barcoded 5' primer and a J-beta primer mix were used. TCRdb used MiXCR to reprocess the 5' RACE reads, holding one entry per CDR3 protein. The sample holds over 1,500,000 distinct CDR3 sequences, about 39% seen once. Input material: blood. The receptors shown here come from a human donor in good health.

V gene TRBV10-3 combines with J gene TRBJ2-7; 10 bases are shared with TRBD2. Germline V lookup: CDR1 ENHRY, CDR2 SYGVKD. The CDR3 is 15 amino acids. J was trimmed by 5 bases and V by 5 bases; bases with no gene match: 9. The CDR3 sequence: CAISRTSGKENEQYF. In DNA form, the CDR3 reads TGTGCCATCAGTCGGACTAGCGGAAAGGAAAACGAGCAGTACTTC.

The chain's CDR3 is CASSVVNRYGYTF. Here the CDR3 DNA reads TGTGCCAGCAGCGTAGTTAACCGCTATGGCTACACCTTC. The chain joins TRBV9 to TRBJ1-2; D unresolved. CDR3 length equals 13 residues. The V end was cut by 0 bases, the J end by 4 bases, with 7 bases between. CDR1 and CDR2 (germline): SGDLS, YYNGEE.

J is TRBJ1-2 and V is TRBV12-3 or TRBV12-4, with D hard to call. V was pared by 4 bases and J by 4 bases, with 16 bases between. The CDR3 covers 15 residues. CDR3 DNA: TGTGCCAGCAGTTCCCCATCGGGGTTCGGCTATGGCTACACCTTC. It yields the protein CASSSPSGFGYGYTF.

This clonotype has just a few counts. The chain recombines TRBV7-2 with TRBJ2-7; possible D gene TRBD2, 6 bases. Germline V gives CDR1 SGHTA, CDR2 FQGNSA. This CDR3 spans 15 amino acids. V was pared by 2 bases and J by 0 bases, with 11 bases between. The CDR3 bases are TGTGCCAGCAGCTTAAGGAGGGCGTCCTCCTACGAGCAGTACTTC. This encodes CASSLRRASSYEQYF.

This clonotype showed up just a few times. The chain carries TRBV12-3 or TRBV12-4 and TRBJ2-5, with TRBD2 identical over 7 bases. V lost 6 bases, J lost 2 bases, and 9 bases stayed unmatched. There are 15 residues in the CDR3. CDR3 DNA: TGTGCCAGCAGGAGCCGCGGGGGAAATCAAGAGACCCAGTACTTC. Its translation is CASRSRGGNQETQYF.

In this sample, this clonotype turned up a few times. The chain is built from TRBV7-2 and TRBJ2-3; 9 bases fit TRBD2. Trimming at V came to 7 bases and at J to 6 bases, leaving 5 bases not matched to a gene. CDR1 is SGHTA and CDR2 is FQGNSA in the germline V gene. The CDR3 totals 13 residues. The CDR3 DNA reads TGTGCCAGCACGACTAGCGGAGTGGATACGCAGTATTTT. This sequence encodes CASTTSGVDTQYF.

This clonotype showed up just a few times. The chain recombines TRBV5-1 with TRBJ2-3; 7 bases map to TRBD1. CDR3 length equals 13 residues. The V and J ends lost 4 bases and 5 bases, in that order; junction bases with no gene match: 4. In germline, CDR1 is SGHRS, CDR2 YFSETQ. The CDR3 reads CASSRHRGDTQYF. In nucleotides, the CDR3 is TGCGCCAGCAGCCGACACAGGGGAGATACGCAGTATTTT. The full variable domain, rest sourced from reference TRBV5-1 and TRBJ2-3, is KAGVTQTPRYLIKTRGQQVTLSCSPISGHRSVSWYQQTPGQGLQFLFEYFSETQRNKGNFPGRFSGRQFSNSRSEMNVSTLELGDSALYLCASSRHRGDTQYFGPGTRLTVL.

This chain uses TRBV9 with TRBJ2-3; 9 bases are a match to TRBD1. The CDR3 runs to 15 residues. Unmatched junction bases numbered 3, after V lost 2 bases and J lost 2 bases. In germline, CDR1 is SGDLS, CDR2 YYNGEE. The DNA of the CDR3 is TGTGCCAGCAGCGTTTACAGGGGGCTCACAGATACGCAGTATTTT. Translated, it gives CASSVYRGLTDTQYF.

Only one count was recorded for this clonotype. The rearrangement joins TRBV4-3 to TRBJ2-2; D possibly matches TRBD1 or TRBD2 (5 bases each). This CDR3 has 16 residues. Trimming stripped 4 bases from V and 3 bases from J, with 15 bases between. Germline loops: CDR1 LGHNA, CDR2 YSLEER. The DNA of the CDR3 is TGCGCCAGCAGCCCCCTCGGGACGAGTTACACCGGGGAGCTGTTTTTT. Residues: CASSPLGTSYTGELFF.